The 15 T cell receptor beta chains in this list originate from one sample, sequenced in a study of T cells after somatic rescue of genetic block. The assay was immunoSEQ multiplex PCR, and TCRdb's table has in-frame clones only and misses some. The data contain roughly 110,000 clones, about 89% of them singletons. The sample comprised peripheral blood mononuclear cells (PBMCs). All receptors come from a woman between 18 and 29 years old.

The chain uses TRBV2 and TRBJ2-7; a weak D match, TRBD1 (6 bases). The CDR3 sequence is 11 residues long. V was cut by 5 bases and J by 6 bases, with 8 bases left in between. Per the germline V gene, CDR1 is SNHLY and CDR2 is FYNNEI. CDR3 nucleotide sequence: TGTGCCAGCAGTACAGGGTTCGAGCAGTACTTC. Translation: CASSTGFEQYF.

This rearrangement joins TRBV6-4 to TRBJ2-3; 16 positions agree with TRBD2. This CDR3 contains 16 residues. The junction had 1 base not matched to a gene; V was cut back by 6 bases and J by 1 base. Per germline, CDR1 MRHNA and CDR2 SNTAGT. The CDR3 is CASSGTSGGGTDTQYF. The DNA for the CDR3 is TGTGCCAGCAGCGGGACTAGCGGGGGGGGCACAGATACGCAGTATTTT.

The gene calls are TRBV7-3 and TRBJ2-2, with D possibly TRBD1 on 6 matching bases. The CDR3 covers 17 residues. From germline, CDR1 is SGHTA and CDR2 FQGTGA. V shed 5 bases and J shed 2 bases, with 18 bases lying between them. For the CDR3, the DNA is TGTGCCAGCAGCCGTTTTAGGGACACCCTAAACACCGGGGAGCTGTTTTTT. Translation: CASSRFRDTLNTGELFF.

The chain recombines TRBV18 with TRBJ2-6, with 7 bases that match TRBD1. Unmatched junction bases numbered 2, after V lost 0 bases and J lost 0 bases. The CDR3 covers 17 residues. In germline, CDR1 is KGHSH, CDR2 LQKENI. The CDR3 sequence is CASSPPAGGSGANVLTF. The CDR3 bases are TGTGCCAGCTCACCACCGGCAGGGGGCTCTGGGGCCAACGTCCTGACTTTC. Supplemented by reference TRBV18 and TRBJ2-6, the full variable domain reads NAGVMQNPRHLVRRRGQEARLRCSPMKGHSHVYWYRQLPEEGLKFMVYLQKENIIDESGMPKERFSAEFPKEGPSILRIQQVVRGDSAAYFCASSPPAGGSGANVLTFGAGSRLTVL.

In this sample, this clone turned up once. V gene TRBV4-3 combines with J gene TRBJ1-2; the D gene is possibly TRBD1 (5 bases). The length of the CDR3 is 14 residues. Trimming took 5 bases from V and 0 from J, leaving 10 bases between them. CDR1 is LGHNA, CDR2 YSLEER, per germline. The CDR3 DNA sequence: TGCGCCAGCAGCAGGGGACCAGCTAACTATGGCTACACCTTC. It codes for CASSRGPANYGYTF.

V and J are TRBV5-5 and TRBJ2-7; the D is unclear. CDR3 length equals 12 residues. V was shortened by 3 bases and J by 2 bases, with 6 bases between the two germline ends. Germline lookup yields CDR1 SGHKS and CDR2 YYEKEE (reference sequence). CDR3 region: CASSYGTYEQYF. The CDR3 DNA reads as TGTGCCAGCAGCTATGGCACCTACGAGCAGTACTTC.

This chain uses TRBV19 with TRBJ2-5, with 7 nucleotides matching TRBD2. V lost 6 bases to trimming and J lost 4 bases; unmatched junction nucleotides: 14. The germline V gene encodes CDR1 LNHDA and CDR2 SQIVND (reference sequence). The CDR3 covers 16 residues. The CDR3 is CASRERETSLRETQYF. CDR3 DNA: TGTGCCAGTAGGGAACGAGAGACTAGCCTGCGAGAGACCCAGTACTTC.

The chain uses TRBV19 and TRBJ1-5; TRBD1 matches 9 bases. Germline loops: CDR1 LNHDA, CDR2 SQIVND (reference sequence). Trimming at V came to 7 bases and at J to 7 bases, leaving 11 bases not matched to a gene. This CDR3 has 15 residues. CDR3 sequence reads: CASTREQGARQPQHF. The CDR3 nucleotides are TGTGCCAGTACCAGAGAACAGGGGGCGCGGCAGCCCCAGCATTTT.

The chain uses TRBV4-1 and TRBJ2-7, with D tentatively TRBD1 or TRBD2 (6 bases each). V gave up 1 base and J gave up 4 bases, with 14 bases separating them. The germline V gene has CDR1 MGHRA and CDR2 YSYEKL. CDR3 length equals 15 residues. CDR3 in amino acids: CASSQGRGLGYEQYF. CDR3 nucleotide sequence: TGCGCCAGCAGCCAAGGTCGGGGGCTGGGTTACGAGCAGTACTTC.

In this sample, this clone turned up a few times. The genes are TRBV5-4 and TRBJ2-7; 10 bases are shared with TRBD2. This CDR3 contains 16 residues. V was pared by 0 bases and J by 6 bases, with 9 bases of the junction left unmatched. In germline, CDR1 is SGHNT, CDR2 YYREEE (reference sequence). The CDR3 reads CASSLASSGGASEQYF. The CDR3 DNA reads as TGTGCCAGCAGCTTGGCCTCCAGCGGGGGGGCTTCCGAGCAGTACTTC.

This chain connects TRBV2 to TRBJ1-5; D possibly corresponds to TRBD1 (5 bases). The V end was cut by 7 bases, the J end by 1 base, with 11 bases between. The CDR3 consists of 14 residues. CDR1 and CDR2 (germline): SNHLY, FYNNEI. The CDR3 bases are TGTGCCAGCAAGAGGGGTCCGAGCAATCAGCCCCAGCATTTT. This gives the protein CASKRGPSNQPQHF.

This clone showed up just a few times. The chain links TRBV6-1 to TRBJ1-2, with D unclear. CDR3 size: 15 residues. Germline lookup yields CDR1 MNHNS and CDR2 SASEGT. Trimming left V 3 bases short and J 3 bases short, with 14 bases between. DNA for the CDR3: TGTGCCAGCAGTGATGACTCCCGAGGATACTATGGCTACACCTTC. Its protein is CASSDDSRGYYGYTF.

The V call is TRBV11-3, the J call TRBJ2-1; 10 nucleotides agree with TRBD2. With 1 base clipped from V and 6 bases from J, the junction kept 0 bases outside the gene matches. The CDR3 runs 14 residues. Germline V gene lookup returns CDR1 SGHNT and CDR2 YENEEA. The CDR3 nucleotides read TGTGCCAGCAGCTTAGGACTAGCGGGCAATGAGCAGTTCTTC. Amino acids: CASSLGLAGNEQFF.

The chain couples TRBV4-2 to TRBJ2-7; the match to TRBD1 covers 7 bases. The trim removed 4 bases at V and 6 bases at J, leaving 3 bases unmatched. This CDR3 is 12 amino acids long. Germline CDR1 and CDR2: LGHNA and YNFKEQ. The DNA of the CDR3 is TGTGCCAGCAGCCCAGACAGGGTCGAGCAGTACTTC. It codes for CASSPDRVEQYF.

This rearrangement joins TRBV29-1 to TRBJ2-7, with D perhaps matching TRBD1 or TRBD2 (5 bases each). The CDR3 contains 15 residues. Germline CDR1 SQVTM, CDR2 ANQGSEA. V shed 1 base and J shed 0 bases, with 13 bases lying between them. For the CDR3, the DNA is TGCAGCGTTGAAGGGGTGTGGGGGAGCTCCTACGAGCAGTACTTC. It yields the protein CSVEGVWGSSYEQYF.